Listed below are T cell receptor beta chains from one sample, sequenced in a study of blood T cell repertoires in COVID-19. Here immunoSEQ multiplex PCR was the method, and the copy in TCRdb shows in-frame clones only, minus some. The sample carries roughly 190,000 clones, roughly 81% recorded once. The sequencing input was peripheral blood. Receptors were obtained from a woman in her forties with COVID-19, enrolled during active disease. Each CDR3 is given with its conserved first and last residue. D genes are given only for firm matches. Part of the rows lack a size; the others show once, few, many or a class for expanded clones.

j_gene,d_gene,abundance,v_gene,CDR3aa,CDR3nt
TRBJ2-1,TRBD2,-,TRBV14,CASSIRLAGEVNEQFF,TGTGCCAGCAGCATCCGACTAGCGGGAGAGGTCAATGAGCAGTTCTTC
TRBJ1-1,-,few,TRBV10-3,CAISPSSDTEAFF,TGTGCCATCAGCCCCTCTTCGGACACTGAAGCTTTCTTT
TRBJ1-2,TRBD1,-,TRBV3-1/TRBV3-2,CASSQGTGGGYTF,TGTGCCAGCAGCCAAGGGACAGGGGGCGGCTACACCTTC
TRBJ1-1,-,once,TRBV5-4,CASSLPGGEAFF,TGTGCCAGCAGCTTACCTGGGGGCGAAGCTTTCTTT
TRBJ2-5,TRBD1,-,TRBV11-2,CASSFGGQGIETQYF,TGTGCCAGCAGCTTCGGTGGACAGGGTATAGAGACCCAGTACTTC
TRBJ1-1,-,-,TRBV7-9,CASSLRGNTEAFF,TGTGCCAGCAGCTTACGGGGGAACACTGAAGCTTTCTTT
TRBJ1-2,-,-,TRBV20-1,CSADWDYGYTF,TGCAGTGCTGACTGGGACTATGGCTACACCTTC
TRBJ2-3,TRBD2,-,TRBV18,CASSRAGDTDTQYF,TGTGCCAGCTCACGAGCGGGAGACACAGATACGCAGTATTTT
TRBJ2-3,TRBD2,-,TRBV6-1,CASSEIAGKDTDTQYF,TGTGCCAGCAGTGAAATAGCGGGAAAGGATACAGATACGCAGTATTTT
TRBJ2-2,TRBD1,once,TRBV7-9,CASSLDRGRNGELFF,TGTGCCAGCAGCCTAGACAGGGGGCGGAACGGGGAGCTGTTTTTT
TRBJ2-7,TRBD2,-,TRBV19,CARTGGSYEQYF,TGTGCCAGGACGGGGGGCTCCTACGAGCAGTACTTC
TRBJ2-7,TRBD2,-,TRBV5-6,CASSLLTLAGVGDEQYF,TGTGCCAGCAGCTTATTGACCCTGGCGGGAGTGGGGGACGAGCAGTACTTC
TRBJ1-5,-,-,TRBV27,CASRLSGNQPQHF,TGTGCCAGCAGACTAAGCGGGAATCAGCCCCAGCATTTT
TRBJ1-1,-,-,TRBV9,CASSVLSGVDTEAFF,TGTGCCAGCAGCGTCCTTTCGGGAGTGGACACTGAAGCTTTCTTT
TRBJ2-7,TRBD2,-,TRBV5-4,CASSLREGRDEQYF,TGTGCCAGCAGCCTGCGGGAGGGCCGCGACGAGCAGTACTTC
TRBJ2-1,-,-,TRBV7-8,CASSLGPYNEQFF,TGTGCCAGCAGCTTAGGGCCCTACAATGAGCAGTTCTTC
TRBJ2-1,TRBD2,-,TRBV30,CAGRSRRERYNEQFF,TGTGCCGGGAGGTCAAGGCGGGAGCGTTACAATGAGCAGTTCTTC
TRBJ2-7,-,-,TRBV7-3,CASSPQPGYEQYF,TGTGCCAGCAGCCCGCAGCCAGGGTACGAGCAGTACTTC
TRBJ1-5,-,few,TRBV30,CAWSPGGRQPQHF,TGTGCCTGGAGCCCAGGAGGCCGTCAGCCCCAGCATTTT
TRBJ2-3,-,-,TRBV12-5,CASAVAGPSSTQYF,TGTGCTAGTGCCGTTGCTGGGCCTTCATCCACGCAGTATTTT
TRBJ1-1,TRBD1,-,TRBV10-3,CAIRVGQYTEAFF,TGTGCCATCAGGGTGGGACAGTACACTGAAGCTTTCTTT
TRBJ2-1,TRBD2,few,TRBV7-9,CASSLIGLAETDNEQFF,TGTGCCAGCAGCTTAATTGGACTAGCGGAGACAGACAATGAGCAGTTCTTC
TRBJ1-1,-,-,TRBV28,CASSTPRTEAFF,TGTGCCAGCAGTACGCCCAGGACTGAAGCTTTCTTT
TRBJ2-5,-,-,TRBV3-1/TRBV3-2,CASSLQGGETQYF,TGTGCCAGCAGCCTTCAGGGGGGTGAGACCCAGTACTTC
TRBJ2-5,TRBD2,few,TRBV10-3,CAISDGGGQETQYF,TGTGCCATCAGTGATGGGGGAGGGCAAGAGACCCAGTACTTC
TRBJ1-3,-,-,TRBV19,CASSIYGNTIYF,TGTGCCAGTAGTATTTATGGAAACACCATATATTTT
TRBJ1-6,-,once,TRBV19,CASSRGGYNSPLHF,TGTGCCAGTAGTAGGGGGGGTTACAATTCACCCCTCCACTTT
TRBJ1-6,TRBD1,-,TRBV11-2,CASSTRTGPLHF,TGTGCCAGCAGCACCCGGACAGGGCCCCTCCACTTT
TRBJ2-1,TRBD2,-,TRBV4-2,CASSQELAVTYNEQFF,TGTGCCAGCAGCCAAGAACTAGCGGTGACCTACAATGAGCAGTTCTTC
TRBJ1-1,-,-,TRBV2,CASSRHGNTEAFF,TGTGCCAGCAGTAGACATGGGAACACTGAAGCTTTCTTT
TRBJ2-1,TRBD2,-,TRBV2,CASSTGTSGRHEQFF,TGTGCCAGCAGTACCGGGACTAGCGGGAGGCATGAGCAGTTCTTC
TRBJ2-3,-,-,TRBV3-1/TRBV3-2,CASSQVGSPSTDTQYF,TGTGCCAGCAGCCAAGTCGGGAGCCCTAGCACAGATACGCAGTATTTT
TRBJ1-4,-,-,TRBV4-1,CASSQDFGQWGEKLFF,TGCGCCAGCAGCCAAGATTTTGGACAGTGGGGTGAAAAACTGTTTTTT